Listed below are T cell receptor beta chains from one sample, sequenced in a study of regulatory T cells in long-lasting Graves disease. TCRdb redid the calling of the multiplex PCR reads with MiXCR, one entry per CDR3 protein. The table includes 600,000 to 650,000 distinct CDR3 sequences, approximately 15% detected once. This sample also appeared in a second study, on T cells in Graves' hyperthyroidism and ophthalmopathy.

The specimen comprised peripheral blood mononuclear cells (PBMCs), sampled at new diagnosis, from a patient treated with antithyroid drugs. The receptors here all came from a young woman with Graves disease. Each CDR3 is given with its conserved first and last residue. A D gene is named only where the DNA matches it firmly. Clone size is stated in some rows and not others, as once, few, many or a class when expanded.

clone size	V gene	CDR3 length	D gene	J gene	CDR3 protein	CDR3 DNA
few	TRBV7-2	15	-	TRBJ2-5	CASSMASLFKETQYF	TGTGCCAGCAGCATGGCGTCGCTGTTCAAAGAGACCCAGTACTTC
few	TRBV5-1	15	TRBD1	TRBJ2-7	CASRARQGVSYEQYF	TGCGCCAGCAGAGCCAGACAGGGGGTCTCCTACGAGCAGTACTTC
-	TRBV30	12	-	TRBJ2-7	CAWSGYFHEQYF	TGTGCCTGGAGCGGGTACTTCCACGAGCAGTACTTC
few	TRBV9	15	TRBD2	TRBJ2-7	CASSVDGTSDSEQYF	TGTGCCAGCAGCGTAGACGGGACTAGCGATTCCGAGCAGTACTTC
few	TRBV5-4	16	TRBD2	TRBJ2-7	CASSPGGGASVYEQYF	TGTGCCAGCAGCCCGGGAGGGGGGGCGTCAGTCTACGAGCAGTACTTC
many	TRBV2	14	-	TRBJ1-4	CASSSRTGNEKLFF	TGTGCCAGCAGTTCTCGGACGGGGAATGAAAAACTGTTTTTT
few	TRBV29-1	13	TRBD2	TRBJ2-1	CSVDRGRRNEQFF	TGCAGCGTTGATCGCGGGAGGAGAAATGAGCAGTTCTTC
-	TRBV5-5	16	-	TRBJ2-1	CASSIPRMSGKNEQFF	TGTGCCAGCAGCATACCGAGAATGTCAGGGAAGAATGAGCAGTTCTTC
many	TRBV6-1	15	TRBD1	TRBJ1-1	CASSTPGQAGKGAFF	TGTGCCAGCAGCACACCGGGACAGGCAGGGAAAGGAGCTTTCTTT
many	TRBV7-2	15	TRBD1	TRBJ2-4	CASSLTQGAGNIQYF	TGTGCCAGCAGCTTAACGCAGGGGGCCGGAAACATTCAGTACTTC
many	TRBV27	12	-	TRBJ1-1	CASSFVGELAFF	TGTGCCAGCAGTTTTGTAGGAGAACTGGCTTTCTTT
few	TRBV5-6	14	TRBD2	TRBJ2-3	CASSLGLALDTQYF	TGTGCCAGCAGCCTCGGACTAGCCCTAGATACGCAGTATTTT
few	TRBV3-1	17	TRBD2	TRBJ2-2	CASSHVGTTLGAGELFF	TGTGCCAGCAGCCATGTCGGGACTACACTCGGAGCCGGGGAGCTGTTTTTT
many	TRBV14	15	-	TRBJ2-5	CASSPYEVREETQYF	TGTGCCAGCAGCCCATACGAAGTGAGGGAAGAGACCCAGTACTTC
-	TRBV5-1	15	-	TRBJ2-1	CASSPSAGSGNERFF	TGCGCCAGCAGCCCTTCAGCAGGATCCGGAAATGAGCGGTTCTTC
-	TRBV30	13	-	TRBJ2-1	CAWSVGFYNEQFF	TGTGCCTGGAGTGTTGGATTCTACAATGAGCAGTTCTTC
many	TRBV6-1	13	-	TRBJ2-5	CASIKQAGETQYF	TGTGCCAGCATTAAACAGGCAGGAGAGACCCAGTACTTC
many	TRBV2	12	TRBD2	TRBJ2-5	CASQLAVETQYF	TGTGCCAGCCAACTAGCGGTCGAGACCCAGTACTTC
many	TRBV2	15	-	TRBJ1-2	CASRSPRQPQYGYTF	TGTGCCAGCAGATCACCAAGACAGCCGCAATATGGCTACACCTTC
-	TRBV20-1	16	TRBD2	TRBJ2-3	CSAAPKAGPRGDTQYF	TGCAGTGCTGCCCCCAAAGCGGGGCCACGTGGGGATACGCAGTATTTT
many	TRBV11-2	12	-	TRBJ2-5	CASSGAEETQYF	TGTGCCAGCAGCGGAGCCGAAGAGACCCAGTACTTC
many	TRBV24-1	14	-	TRBJ1-2	CATSDLNRVAGYTF	TGTGCCACCAGTGATTTGAACAGGGTAGCTGGCTACACCTTC
-	TRBV28	15	-	TRBJ2-5	CASSPWETGAETQYF	TGTGCCAGCAGTCCGTGGGAGACGGGTGCAGAGACCCAGTACTTC
few	TRBV27	19	TRBD2	TRBJ2-3	CASSLGIAGGPRGTDTQYF	TGTGCCAGCAGTTTGGGGATAGCGGGAGGGCCTCGAGGCACAGATACGCAGTATTTT
few	TRBV5-1	15	-	TRBJ1-3	CASSPDSNSGNTIYF	TGCGCCAGCAGCCCGGACAGCAACTCTGGAAACACCATATATTTT
-	TRBV12-3/TRBV12-4	14	-	TRBJ2-2	CASSTPPTVGELFF	TGTGCCAGCAGTACCCCTCCTACTGTCGGGGAGCTGTTTTTT
few	TRBV30	13	TRBD1	TRBJ2-7	CAWNRDRGYEQYF	TGTGCCTGGAATCGGGACAGGGGATACGAGCAGTACTTC
-	TRBV7-2	14	TRBD1	TRBJ2-5	CASSWARDRETQYF	TGTGCCAGCAGCTGGGCCCGGGACAGAGAGACCCAGTACTTC
many	TRBV28	12	-	TRBJ2-7	CATRDTLYEQYF	TGTGCCACCCGGGACACCCTCTACGAGCAGTACTTC
-	TRBV12-3/TRBV12-4	14	TRBD1	TRBJ2-1	CASNKGQGQNEQFF	TGTGCCAGCAATAAGGGACAGGGACAAAATGAGCAGTTCTTC
many	TRBV28	16	-	TRBJ1-5	CASSITGSGYNQPQHF	TGTGCCAGCAGTATAACAGGGAGTGGGTACAATCAGCCCCAGCATTTT
-	TRBV5-1	15	TRBD1	TRBJ1-1	CASSTGQGLNTEAFF	TGCGCCAGCAGCACGGGACAGGGGTTGAACACTGAAGCTTTCTTT
many	TRBV24-1	15	TRBD2	TRBJ2-1	CATSDIAGGNDEQFF	TGTGCCACCAGTGACATAGCGGGAGGAAACGATGAGCAGTTCTTC
many	TRBV28	12	-	TRBJ2-2	CASSLSGRELFF	TGTGCCAGCAGTTTGTCGGGCAGGGAGCTGTTTTTT
many	TRBV29-1	13	TRBD1	TRBJ2-7	CSVVGTGTTRQYF	TGCAGCGTTGTTGGGACAGGTACTACGAGGCAGTACTTC
-	TRBV5-4	15	TRBD1	TRBJ2-7	CASSPGDRGSREQYF	TGTGCCAGCTCTCCCGGGGACAGGGGATCTCGCGAGCAGTACTTC